This is a list of T cell receptor beta chains from one sample in a study of neurological immune-mediated disorders. MiXCR, run by TCRdb on the 5' RACE reads, gives a single entry per CDR3 protein. The sample has roughly 45,000 distinct CDR3 sequences, roughly 13% seen once. What was sequenced was PBMCs. The receptors were sampled from a man aged 30-40 years in good health. Both conserved end residues are part of each CDR3. D genes are given only for firm matches. The size field is filled for only some rows; it gives once, few, many or a size class.

>TRBD1|many|TRBV20-1|TRBJ2-7|15
CSASVWGQGSYEQYF
TGCAGTGCTAGTGTTTGGGGACAGGGGTCCTACGAGCAGTACTTC
>NA|many|TRBV7-9|TRBJ1-2|13
CASSLELGDGYTF
TGTGCCAGCAGCTTAGAGCTGGGGGATGGCTACACCTTC
>NA|NA|TRBV7-8|TRBJ1-1|16
CASSLGGGPANTEAFF
TGTGCCAGCAGCTTAGGGGGGGGGCCTGCGAACACTGAAGCTTTCTTT
>NA|many|TRBV28|TRBJ2-5|15
CASPRGPTRHETQYF
TGTGCCAGCCCGAGGGGACCCACTAGACATGAGACCCAGTACTTC
>NA|few|TRBV24-1|TRBJ2-3|14
CATSGRGIEDTQYF
TGTGCCACCAGTGGTCGGGGTATAGAAGATACGCAGTATTTT
>NA|many|TRBV7-8|TRBJ1-1|13
CASSLPQDTEAFF
TGTGCCAGCAGCCTACCCCAGGACACTGAAGCTTTCTTT
>TRBD2|many|TRBV5-1|TRBJ2-3|15
CASSLAATSADTQYF
TGCGCCAGCAGCTTAGCCGCAACTAGCGCTGATACGCAGTATTTT
>NA|many|TRBV29-1|TRBJ2-5|15
CSVVLGGSYLKTQYF
TGCAGCGTTGTTCTAGGGGGGAGTTACCTTAAGACCCAGTACTTC
>NA|many|TRBV7-9|TRBJ1-4|15
CASETLGGAGEKLFF
TGTGCCAGCGAGACCCTAGGGGGGGCAGGTGAAAAACTGTTTTTT
>NA|many|TRBV5-1|TRBJ1-6|16
CASSRWYGADNSPLHF
TGCGCCAGCAGCCGGTGGTACGGGGCGGATAATTCACCCCTCCACTTT
>NA|many|TRBV6-5|TRBJ2-2|16
CASSYSLTGQTGELFF
TGTGCCAGCAGTTACTCGCTAACCGGGCAGACCGGGGAGCTGTTTTTT
>NA|many|TRBV5-1|TRBJ2-2|15
CASGPFSGLSGELFF
TGCGCCAGCGGGCCCTTTTCGGGCTTATCTGGGGAGCTGTTTTTT
>NA|many|TRBV10-3|TRBJ1-6|16
CAISGGAGAVGSPLHF
TGTGCCATCAGTGGAGGGGCAGGGGCAGTCGGTTCACCCCTCCACTTT
>TRBD1|many|TRBV2|TRBJ2-2|14
CASSPRGLAGELFF
TGTGCCAGCAGCCCCAGGGGGCTGGCCGGGGAGCTGTTTTTT
>TRBD2|many|TRBV2|TRBJ2-1|16
CASSWTSGSSYNEQFF
TGTGCCAGCAGTTGGACTAGCGGGAGCTCCTACAATGAGCAGTTCTTC
>TRBD1|many|TRBV29-1|TRBJ2-1|14
CSIPVGTAYNEQFF
TGCAGCATCCCCGTCGGGACAGCCTACAATGAGCAGTTCTTC
>NA|NA|TRBV12-3/TRBV12-4|TRBJ1-1|14
CASSPLTANTEAFF
TGTGCCAGCAGTCCGCTGACAGCGAACACTGAAGCTTTCTTT
>NA|many|TRBV29-1|TRBJ2-2|14
CSVEFEVLGGELFF
TGCAGCGTTGAATTTGAAGTTTTAGGGGGGGAGCTGTTTTTT
>NA|many|TRBV12-3/TRBV12-4|TRBJ2-2|10
CASSSRELFF
TGTGCCAGCAGTTCCAGGGAGCTGTTTTTT
>NA|many|TRBV5-1|TRBJ2-2|16
CASSPGTVLNTGELFF
TGCGCCAGCAGCCCTGGGACGGTACTGAACACCGGGGAGCTGTTTTTT
>TRBD2|many|TRBV5-1|TRBJ2-2|14
CASSPGLATGELFF
TGCGCCAGCAGTCCCGGACTAGCAACCGGGGAGCTGTTTTTT
>TRBD1|many|TRBV10-3|TRBJ1-2|12
CAIGRDRDGYTF
TGTGCCATCGGCCGGGACAGGGATGGCTACACCTTC
>NA|many|TRBV20-1|TRBJ2-1|19
CSARDLGGAYSDTYNEQFF
TGCAGTGCTAGAGATCTGGGCGGCGCGTATAGTGATACCTACAATGAGCAGTTCTTC
>NA|many|TRBV3-1|TRBJ2-1|16
CASSQDLRTAYNEQFF
TGTGCCAGCAGCCAAGATCTCCGTACTGCCTACAATGAGCAGTTCTTC
>TRBD2|many|TRBV29-1|TRBJ2-6|19
CSVAGTNLQRLPGANVLTF
TGCAGCGTTGCCGGGACTAACCTACAAAGGCTCCCTGGGGCCAACGTCCTGACTTTC
>NA|many|TRBV12-3/TRBV12-4|TRBJ2-3|13
CASSSSSGDTQYF
TGTGCCAGCAGTTCATCGTCGGGAGATACGCAGTATTTT
>TRBD2|many|TRBV28|TRBJ2-7|15
CASSPTSGRSYEQYF
TGTGCCAGCAGTCCGACTAGCGGGCGCTCCTACGAGCAGTACTTC
>NA|many|TRBV20-1|TRBJ2-2|14
CSATGTYRTGELFF
TGCAGTGCTACCGGGACCTATCGCACCGGGGAGCTGTTTTTT
>NA|many|TRBV7-2|TRBJ1-6|15
CASSARGTVDSPLHF
TGTGCCAGCAGCGCTCGCGGGACCGTCGATTCACCCCTCCACTTT
>NA|many|TRBV11-2|TRBJ2-1|20
CASSSPPYTGSGSSYNEQFF
TGTGCCAGCAGCTCCCCGCCCTACACAGGGTCTGGGAGCTCCTACAATGAGCAGTTCTTC
>TRBD2|many|TRBV12-3/TRBV12-4|TRBJ2-7|16
CASSRQTSGGNYEQYF
TGTGCCAGCAGCAGACAGACTAGCGGAGGTAACTACGAGCAGTACTTC
>NA|many|TRBV28|TRBJ2-7|13
CASSRGASYEQYF
TGTGCCAGCAGTCGGGGAGCTTCCTACGAGCAGTACTTC
>NA|many|TRBV7-3|TRBJ2-6|19
CASSLGGAGGSSGANVLTF
TGTGCCAGCAGCTTAGGGGGGGCAGGGGGAAGCTCTGGGGCCAACGTCCTGACTTTC
>TRBD2|many|TRBV5-1|TRBJ2-1|15
CASSPRLAGGNEQFF
TGCGCCAGCAGCCCACGACTAGCGGGCGGCAATGAGCAGTTCTTC
>TRBD1|many|TRBV10-3|TRBJ2-1|15
CAISDGDREGDEQFF
TGTGCCATCAGCGATGGGGACAGGGAGGGGGATGAGCAGTTCTTC
>TRBD2|many|TRBV12-3/TRBV12-4|TRBJ2-3|13
CASRLVLADPQYF
TGTGCCAGCAGACTCGTACTAGCGGACCCGCAGTATTTT
>NA|NA|TRBV29-1|TRBJ2-1|11
CSVEPGYEQFF
TGCAGCGTTGAACCTGGGTATGAGCAGTTCTTC
>NA|many|TRBV6-6|TRBJ2-7|13
CASSPYYPYEQYF
TGTGCCAGCAGCCCATATTACCCCTACGAGCAGTACTTC
>TRBD2|many|TRBV10-2|TRBJ2-1|15
CASSPGLAGRPEQFF
TGCGCCAGCAGCCCAGGACTAGCGGGACGACCGGAGCAGTTCTTC
>TRBD1|many|TRBV29-1|TRBJ2-3|15
CSVEEGTGSTDTQYF
TGCAGCGTTGAAGAGGGGACAGGTAGCACAGATACGCAGTATTTT
>NA|many|TRBV20-1|TRBJ2-7|13
CSAVRDRSYEQYF
TGCAGTGCCGTCCGAGACAGATCCTACGAGCAGTACTTC
>NA|many|TRBV24-1|TRBJ2-1|15
CATSDGSYSYNEQFF
TGTGCCACCAGTGATGGGTCCTACTCCTACAATGAGCAGTTCTTC
>TRBD1|many|TRBV5-1|TRBJ2-5|16
CASSGEGTGGGKTQYF
TGCGCCAGCAGTGGAGAGGGGACAGGGGGCGGAAAGACCCAGTACTTC
>NA|many|TRBV5-5|TRBJ2-6|17
CASSLVIDGRGANVLTF
TGTGCCAGCAGCTTGGTTATTGATGGGAGAGGGGCCAACGTCCTGACTTTC
>TRBD1|many|TRBV7-2|TRBJ2-5|14
CASSPDRRQETQYF
TGTGCCAGCAGCCCGGACAGGAGGCAAGAGACCCAGTACTTC
>TRBD1|large|TRBV12-3/TRBV12-4|TRBJ1-5|15
CASRPDRGGNQPQHF
TGTGCCAGCAGACCAGACAGGGGCGGCAATCAGCCCCAGCATTTT
>TRBD1|once|TRBV7-9|TRBJ1-5|16
CASSPGRTGGNQPLHF
TGTGCCAGCAGCCCCGGACGTACAGGGGGGAATCAGCCCCTGCATTTT
>NA|many|TRBV4-2|TRBJ1-3|17
CASSQDPNVGSGNTIYF
TGTGCCAGCAGCCAAGATCCGAACGTAGGCTCTGGAAACACCATATATTTT
>NA|NA|TRBV2|TRBJ1-1|12
CASGTIRAEAFF
TGTGCCAGCGGGACAATCAGGGCTGAAGCTTTCTTT
>TRBD1|many|TRBV6-4|TRBJ2-2|15
CASSDSTGGTGELFF
TGTGCCAGCAGTGACTCGACAGGGGGCACCGGGGAGCTGTTTTTT
>TRBD1|many|TRBV7-3|TRBJ1-2|13
CASSPTGAGGYTF
TGTGCCAGCAGCCCCACAGGGGCCGGTGGCTACACCTTC
>NA|NA|TRBV3-1|TRBJ2-1|13
CASSQDLGNEQFF
TGTGCCAGCAGCCAAGATCTAGGAAATGAGCAGTTCTTC
>NA|many|TRBV5-1|TRBJ2-2|15
CASSLGQMNTGELFF
TGCGCCAGCAGCTTAGGGCAAATGAACACCGGGGAGCTGTTTTTT
>NA|many|TRBV4-1|TRBJ2-1|11
CASSQGTEQFF
TGCGCCAGCAGCCAAGGAACAGAGCAGTTCTTC
>NA|many|TRBV5-1|TRBJ2-5|16
CASSLQAAATQETQYF
TGCGCCAGCAGCTTGCAAGCGGCAGCGACGCAAGAGACCCAGTACTTC